One sample yielded the 16 T cell receptor beta chains listed below, sequenced in a study of blood T cell repertoires in COVID-19. Generated by immunoSEQ multiplex PCR, the TCRdb table keeps only in-frame clones and is missing some. The data contain around 190,000 clones, over 75% of them singletons. The sample comprised peripheral blood. These receptors came from a woman aged 45-65 years with acute or convalescent COVID-19.

The chain employs TRBV18 and TRBJ1-2, with TRBD1 matching over 10 bases. Losses at the gene ends were 6 bases for V and 3 bases for J; bases not matched to a gene: 10. Germline V lookup: CDR1 KGHSH, CDR2 LQKENI. CDR3 length equals 16 residues. CDR3 DNA sequence: TGTGCCAGCTCCATGACCGGGACAGGGGAGGACTATGGCTACACCTTC. It encodes CASSMTGTGEDYGYTF.

The chain recombines TRBV6-5 with TRBJ2-7, with D tentatively TRBD2 (5 bases). Trimming left V 6 bases short and J 2 bases short, with 14 bases between. CDR3 length equals 14 residues. CDR1 and CDR2 (germline): MNHEY, SVGAGI. Here the CDR3 DNA reads TGTGCCAGCAGGCCACCACTAGTCGCCTACGAGCAGTACTTC. This translates into CASRPPLVAYEQYF.

The V gene is TRBV28, the J gene TRBJ2-3, with a possible D match to TRBD2 (5 bases). Germline V gene sequence: CDR1 MDHEN, CDR2 SYDVKM. V was cut by 8 bases and J by 2 bases, with 17 bases left in between. The CDR3 has 15 amino acids. CDR3 sequence: CASGGRLFITDTQYF. In DNA, the CDR3 is TGTGCCAGCGGAGGAAGACTTTTCATCACAGATACGCAGTATTTT. Drawing the rest from reference TRBV28 and TRBJ2-3, the complete variable domain is DVKVTQSSRYLVKRTGEKVFLECVQDMDHENMFWYRQDPGLGLRLIYFSYDVKMKEKGDIPEGYSVSREKKERFSLILESASTNQTSMYLCASGGRLFITDTQYFGPGTRLTVL.

The V gene is TRBV9, the J gene TRBJ2-1, with 15 bases that match TRBD2. The J segment lost 6 bases and the V segment lost 1 base, leaving 2 bases of the junction unmatched. The germline CDR1 and CDR2 sequences are SGDLS and YYNGEE. This CDR3 has 16 residues. This CDR3 is CASSVWTSGRANEQFF. In DNA form, the CDR3 reads TGTGCCAGCAGCGTATGGACTAGCGGGAGGGCCAATGAGCAGTTCTTC.

The CDR3 nucleotides read TGCGCCAGCAGCTTGGAGCGGGAGGAGGACGAGCAGTACTTC. This codes for CASSLEREEDEQYF. The chain employs TRBV5-1 and TRBJ2-7, with TRBD2 matching over 9 bases. Losses at the gene ends were 0 bases for V and 5 bases for J; bases not matched to a gene: 3. The CDR3 covers 14 residues. Germline CDR1 reads SGHRS; CDR2 reads YFSETQ.

The rearrangement links TRBV11-2 to TRBJ1-4; D is perhaps TRBD1 (5 bases). The CDR3 contains 14 residues. CDR1 SGHAT and CDR2 FQNNGV come from the germline V gene. Trimming shortened V by 5 bases and J by 7 bases, and 14 bases separated the two germline ends. The CDR3 sequence is CASSPRDFSEKLFF. CDR3 DNA: TGTGCCAGCAGCCCCAGGGATTTTAGTGAAAAACTGTTTTTT.

This clone was observed a handful of times. The chain employs TRBV28 and TRBJ2-6; 7 nucleotides line up with TRBD1. Trimming took 5 bases from V and 1 from J; bases not matched to a gene: 5. The CDR3 has 16 residues. CDR1 and CDR2 (germline): MDHEN, SYDVKM. In DNA form, the CDR3 reads TGTGCCAGCAGTGTGCAGGGGGTATCTGGGGCCAACGTCCTGACTTTC. Translated, it gives CASSVQGVSGANVLTF.

The chain uses TRBV9 and TRBJ2-3; D is possibly TRBD2 (7 bases). This CDR3 region has 17 residues. The V end lost 0 bases, the J end lost 0 bases, and 14 bases lay between the germline ends. Germline CDR1 and CDR2: SGDLS and YYNGEE. The CDR3 DNA follows: TGTGCCAGCAGCGTAGGAGGGGGGGTTTCTAGCACAGATACGCAGTATTTT. Its translation: CASSVGGGVSSTDTQYF.

This sequence joins TRBV7-9 and TRBJ2-7; D may be TRBD2 (7 bases). CDR3 length equals 14 residues. V was pared by 4 bases and J by 5 bases, with 15 bases between. Germline V gene data show CDR1 as SEHNR and CDR2 as FQNEAQ (reference sequence). In nucleotides, the CDR3 is TGTGCCAGCAGCTGGGCGAGGGGGGGTAACGAGCAGTACTTC. It is translated as CASSWARGGNEQYF.

This chain uses TRBV3-1 (or the pseudogene TRBV3-2) with TRBJ2-3; D remains unclear. The CDR3 is 15 residues long. Per the germline V gene, CDR1 is LGHDT and CDR2 is YNNKEL (reference sequence). V was shortened by 4 bases and J by 3 bases, with 14 bases between the two germline ends. The CDR3 coding sequence is TGTGCCAGCAGCCCTCGATTCGAGAGAACAGATACGCAGTATTTT. Protein sequence: CASSPRFERTDTQYF.

This rearrangement joins TRBV30 to TRBJ1-1; 11 positions agree with TRBD1. The J segment lost 7 bases and the V segment lost 2 bases, leaving 3 bases of the junction unmatched. CDR1 is GTSNPN and CDR2 is SVGIG in the germline V gene (reference sequence). CDR3 length equals 13 residues. CDR3 in DNA: TGTGCCTGGAGTACGGACAGGGGGCGTGAAGCTTTCTTT. Its translation: CAWSTDRGREAFF.

V usage is TRBV28 and J usage is TRBJ2-5; 10 nucleotides align to TRBD1. This CDR3 has 15 amino acids. Trimming cost V 3 bases and J 6 bases; bases outside gene matches: 7. Germline V gene data show CDR1 as MDHEN and CDR2 as SYDVKM. The CDR3 DNA follows: TGTGCCAGCAGTTTGTCCTCGGGACAGGGGAAGACCCAGTACTTC. It translates to CASSLSSGQGKTQYF.

V and J are TRBV6-5 and TRBJ1-6; 10 nucleotides agree with TRBD1. Germline assignment: CDR1 MNHEY and CDR2 SVGAGI. This CDR3 comprises 14 residues. V gave up 4 bases and J gave up 10 bases; unmatched junction bases: 4. CDR3: CASSSGTGVSPLHF. For the CDR3, the DNA is TGTGCCAGCAGTTCCGGGACAGGGGTCTCACCCCTCCACTTT.

This chain connects TRBV18 to TRBJ1-2; TRBD1 matches 9 bases. Germline V gene lookup returns CDR1 KGHSH and CDR2 LQKENI. The CDR3 loop spans 14 amino acids. The V gene end was trimmed by 3 bases and the J gene end by 5 bases; junction bases not matched to a gene: 4. CDR3 in amino acids: CASSPGTGSYGYTF. CDR3 DNA: TGTGCCAGCTCACCCGGGACAGGGTCTTATGGCTACACCTTC.

The chain combines TRBV4-2 with TRBJ2-7; TRBD1 is a possible D gene (6 bases). This CDR3 has 15 residues. The V and J ends lost 4 bases and 4 bases respectively, with 17 bases between them. The germline V gene encodes CDR1 LGHNA and CDR2 YNFKEQ. The CDR3 loop reads CASSRQGQEGYEQYF. The DNA for the CDR3 is TGTGCCAGCAGCCGGCAGGGGCAAGAGGGGTACGAGCAGTACTTC.

The chain is built from TRBV5-4 and TRBJ2-1, with 7 bases aligning to TRBD2. V gave up 3 bases and J gave up 5 bases; unmatched junction bases: 11. Germline CDR1 reads SGHNT; CDR2 reads YYREEE (reference sequence). The CDR3 contains 16 residues. CDR3 loop: CASSSGRSVENNEQFF. In DNA form, the CDR3 reads TGTGCCAGCAGCTCCGGGAGGTCAGTGGAAAACAATGAGCAGTTCTTC.